Listed below are T cell receptor beta chains from one sample, sequenced in a study of T cell responses to AZD1222 COVID-19 vaccine. The assay was immunoSEQ multiplex PCR, and TCRdb's table has in-frame clones only and misses some. The sample has about 54,000 clones, approximately 86% seen once. The sample here was peripheral blood, taken 28 days after the second AZD1222 dose. These TCRs come from an adult who received the AZD1222 COVID-19 vaccine. Both conserved end residues are part of each CDR3. A D gene is named only where the DNA matches it firmly. Size is omitted from some rows. Given values are once, few, many or a class for expanded clones.

V: TRBV29-1; size: NA; D: NA; J: TRBJ1-6; DNA: TGCAGCGTTGGGGGGGACAATTCACCCCTCCACTTT; CDR3: CSVGGDNSPLHF
V: TRBV3-1/TRBV3-2; size: NA; D: TRBD1; J: TRBJ1-6; DNA: TGTGCCAGCAGCCAAGCTACAGGGGATTCACCCCTCCACTTT; CDR3: CASSQATGDSPLHF
V: TRBV3-1/TRBV3-2; size: NA; D: NA; J: TRBJ1-2; DNA: TGTGCCAGCAGCCAAGAGGGGATGCATTCTAACTATGGCTACACCTTC; CDR3: CASSQEGMHSNYGYTF
V: TRBV28; size: NA; D: NA; J: TRBJ1-3; DNA: TGTGCCAGCAGTACCTCTTTTTTGAACACCATATATTTT; CDR3: CASSTSFLNTIYF
V: TRBV2; size: NA; D: NA; J: TRBJ1-1; DNA: TGTGCCAGCAGTGAATTGGCAGCGAGTGAAGCTTTCTTT; CDR3: CASSELAASEAFF
V: TRBV28; size: once; D: TRBD1; J: TRBJ1-1; DNA: TGTGCCAGCAGTCCGTCGGGACAGTACACTGAAGCTTTCTTT; CDR3: CASSPSGQYTEAFF
V: TRBV20-1; size: once; D: NA; J: TRBJ1-2; DNA: TGCAGTGCTAGTGAGATGGCAGCATCCTTC; CDR3: CSASEMAASF
V: TRBV14; size: NA; D: NA; J: TRBJ1-3; DNA: TGTGCCAGCAGCCAAGAAAGGGGTTTGCACACCATATATTTT; CDR3: CASSQERGLHTIYF
V: TRBV11-2; size: NA; D: TRBD1; J: TRBJ2-7; DNA: TGTGCCAGCAGCTTATTGGGGGGACCGGGACAGGGTATCTACGAGCAGTACTTC; CDR3: CASSLLGGPGQGIYEQYF
V: TRBV6-5; size: NA; D: NA; J: TRBJ1-4; DNA: TGTGCCAGCAGTTACTCCGGGCCTCTACGGAGTGAAAAACTGTTTTTT; CDR3: CASSYSGPLRSEKLFF
V: TRBV28; size: NA; D: NA; J: TRBJ1-2; DNA: TGTGCCAGCAGTCCCACCGACCGAATCTATGGCTACACCTTC; CDR3: CASSPTDRIYGYTF
V: TRBV5-8; size: NA; D: NA; J: TRBJ2-2; DNA: TGTGCCAGCAGATTAGAGCCCGGGGAGCTGTTTTTT; CDR3: CASRLEPGELFF
V: TRBV7-9; size: NA; D: NA; J: TRBJ1-2; DNA: TGTGCCAGCAGCTTAGCCCAAACAGGATCGAACTATGGCTACACCTTC; CDR3: CASSLAQTGSNYGYTF
V: TRBV28; size: NA; D: NA; J: TRBJ1-1; DNA: TGTGCCAGCAGTTTAATACACAGAAACACTGAAGCTTTCTTT; CDR3: CASSLIHRNTEAFF
V: TRBV6-5; size: NA; D: NA; J: TRBJ2-2; DNA: TGTGCCAGCAGTTATGTTGGGTGGGCGGACACCGGGGAGCTGTTTTTT; CDR3: CASSYVGWADTGELFF
V: TRBV2; size: NA; D: NA; J: TRBJ2-1; DNA: TGTGCCAGCACGACCTCAACAGGCTCCTACAATGAGCAGTTCTTC; CDR3: CASTTSTGSYNEQFF
V: TRBV6-6; size: NA; D: TRBD1; J: TRBJ1-2; DNA: TGTGCCAGCAGTCGGGGGGGACAGGGGTTTATGGACTATGGCTACACCTTC; CDR3: CASSRGGQGFMDYGYTF
V: TRBV5-6; size: NA; D: NA; J: TRBJ1-1; DNA: TGTGCCAGCAGCTTGTTCTCAGGGGTAATTGAAGCTTTCTTT; CDR3: CASSLFSGVIEAFF
V: TRBV19; size: NA; D: NA; J: TRBJ1-1; DNA: TGTGCCAGTAGACTTGGACTGAACACTGAAGCTTTCTTT; CDR3: CASRLGLNTEAFF
V: TRBV18; size: NA; D: NA; J: TRBJ1-1; DNA: TGTGCCAGCTCCCCAAGTCAGGAAAGCTTGAACACTGAAGCTTTCTTT; CDR3: CASSPSQESLNTEAFF
V: TRBV5-8; size: once; D: NA; J: TRBJ1-5; DNA: TGTGCCAGCAACCCTATATCTTGGGGGAGCAATCAGCCCCAGCATTTT; CDR3: CASNPISWGSNQPQHF
V: TRBV9; size: NA; D: TRBD1; J: TRBJ2-2; DNA: TGTGCCAGCAGCGTAGTCGGGACAGGGACCGGGGAGCTGTTTTTT; CDR3: CASSVVGTGTGELFF
V: TRBV7-2; size: NA; D: NA; J: TRBJ1-2; DNA: TGTGCCAGCAGCTTAGCACAGGGAGTTGTGGGCTACACCTTC; CDR3: CASSLAQGVVGYTF
V: TRBV11-1; size: NA; D: NA; J: TRBJ2-3; DNA: TGTGCCAGCAGACCCGAGGGCCCCCGTATAACGGATACGCAGTATTTT; CDR3: CASRPEGPRITDTQYF
V: TRBV5-4; size: NA; D: TRBD2; J: TRBJ2-1; DNA: TGTGCCAGCAGCTTGGGGGGGACTAGCGGGATCTGGGAGCAGTTCTTC; CDR3: CASSLGGTSGIWEQFF
V: TRBV7-8; size: NA; D: TRBD1; J: TRBJ1-5; DNA: TGTGCCAGCAGCGCGCTGAGGGGGCTGAGCAATCAGCCCCAGCATTTT; CDR3: CASSALRGLSNQPQHF
V: TRBV28; size: NA; D: NA; J: TRBJ1-4; DNA: TGTGCCTCCCGTGCAACTAATGAAAAACTGTTTTTT; CDR3: CASRATNEKLFF
V: TRBV28; size: NA; D: TRBD2; J: TRBJ2-3; DNA: TGTGCCAGCGAGAACGGGGGGTCAGATACGCAGTATTTT; CDR3: CASENGGSDTQYF
V: TRBV6-1; size: NA; D: NA; J: TRBJ2-6; DNA: TGTGCCAGCGGTGAGGTCTCTGGGGCCAACGTCCTGACTTTC; CDR3: CASGEVSGANVLTF
V: TRBV7-7; size: NA; D: TRBD1; J: TRBJ2-7; DNA: TGTGCTAGCAGCTTGGCGACAGGGGACGAGCAGTACTTC; CDR3: CASSLATGDEQYF
V: TRBV5-1; size: NA; D: TRBD1; J: TRBJ2-5; DNA: TGCGCCAGCAGCCCGGGACAGTGGGGGTCGGAGACCCAGTACTTC; CDR3: CASSPGQWGSETQYF
V: TRBV3-1/TRBV3-2; size: NA; D: NA; J: TRBJ1-1; DNA: TGTGCCAGCAGCTGGGACGCAGCGGGGACTGAAGCTTTCTTT; CDR3: CASSWDAAGTEAFF
V: TRBV7-2; size: NA; D: NA; J: TRBJ2-1; DNA: TGTGCCAGCAGCTTAACGGGATACAATGAGCAGTTCTTC; CDR3: CASSLTGYNEQFF
V: TRBV28; size: NA; D: TRBD1; J: TRBJ1-2; DNA: TGTGCCAGCAGTACAGGGGAGGAGGGCTACACCTTC; CDR3: CASSTGEEGYTF
V: TRBV28; size: NA; D: TRBD2; J: TRBJ2-1; DNA: TGTGCCAGCAGTGCCCCAGCGGGGGCCCAAAATGAGCAGTTCTTC; CDR3: CASSAPAGAQNEQFF
V: TRBV18; size: NA; D: NA; J: TRBJ2-2; DNA: TGTGCCAGCTCAGCCCTTAACACCGGGGAGCTGTTTTTT; CDR3: CASSALNTGELFF